Below, 27 T cell receptor beta chains from the same sample are listed, as sequenced in a study of T cells in Graves' hyperthyroidism and ophthalmopathy. From RNA transcripts, TCR beta CDR3 regions were amplified. The primer set for the first-round RT-PCR of the TCR CDR3 was HTBI. TCRdb fed the multiplex PCR reads into MiXCR, producing one record per CDR3 protein. The repertoire holds hundreds of thousands of distinct CDR3 sequences, 14% seen once, with more than 8.5% in the top ten. Sequences were obtained from blood. Receptor source: a woman in her late teens or twenties with Graves' hyperthyroidism.

Written as DNA, the CDR3 is TGTGCCAGCAGCTTAGACGTTAGCGCGACCTACAATGAGCAGTTCTTC. It codes for CASSLDVSATYNEQFF. The chain recombines TRBV7-9 with TRBJ2-1; weak D call: TRBD2 (5 bases). This CDR3 is 16 amino acids long. The ends were cut back, 1 base at V and 2 bases at J, with 12 bases in the middle. Germline loops: CDR1 SEHNR, CDR2 FQNEAQ (reference sequence).

V and J are TRBV25-1 and TRBJ2-1; 10 bases fit TRBD2. Germline V gene sequence: CDR1 MGHDK, CDR2 SYGVNS. Losses at the gene ends were 5 bases for V and 10 bases for J; bases not matched to a gene: 8. CDR3 size: 14 residues. As DNA, the CDR3 is TGTGCCAGCAGTTCCCAGCGGGAGGGCAGGGAGCAGTTCTTC. It translates to CASSSQREGREQFF.

A note on this clonotype: One base away lies a much larger clone, so this may be a sequencing read error. V gene TRBV2 combines with J gene TRBJ1-1; 9 bases fit TRBD1. The CDR3 covers 15 residues. Germline CDR1 and CDR2: SNHLY and FYNNEI. The CDR3 sequence: CASRGTGQFYTEVFF. The CDR3 nucleotides read TGTGCCAGCAGGGGGACAGGGCAGTTCTACACTGAAGTTTTCTTT.

This clonotype appeared many times. The J gene is TRBJ1-1, the V gene TRBV7-9; D unclear. The V end was cut by 5 bases, the J end by 1 base, with 8 bases between. The CDR3 runs to 13 residues. Germline V gives CDR1 SEHNR, CDR2 FQNEAQ (reference sequence). The CDR3: CASSPDGNTEAFF. CDR3 in DNA: TGTGCCAGCAGCCCGGACGGGAACACTGAAGCTTTCTTT.

The rearrangement uses TRBV29-1 and TRBJ2-1; a weak D match, TRBD2 (6 bases). The J call may be wrong; the DNA end is better matched by TRBJ2-7. Germline assignment: CDR1 SQVTM and CDR2 ANQGSEA. This CDR3 contains 15 residues. The CDR3 here is CSASSSERSYNEQYF. CDR3 bases: TGCAGCGCCTCATCTAGCGAGCGGTCCTACAATGAGCAGTACTTC.

The sample holds many counts of this clonotype. The rearrangement uses TRBV28 and TRBJ1-4; the D gene is possibly TRBD1 (5 bases). Trimming left V 6 bases short and J 0 bases short, with 11 bases between. The germline gives CDR1 MDHEN, CDR2 SYDVKM. The CDR3 runs 15 residues. The CDR3 spells CASRMTVATNEKLFF. The CDR3 DNA sequence: TGTGCCAGCAGGATGACAGTTGCAACTAATGAAAAACTGTTTTTT.

The chain is built from TRBV5-5 and TRBJ2-3, with D hard to call. CDR1 SGHKS and CDR2 YYEKEE come from the germline V gene (reference sequence). CDR3 length equals 13 residues. Trimming took off 0 bases at V and 10 bases at J, with 12 bases between the two ends. CDR3 region: CASSLGVGTAQYF. CDR3 bases: TGTGCCAGCAGCTTGGGGGTAGGAACGGCGCAGTATTTT.

The genes are TRBV15 and TRBJ2-3, with 10 bases identical to TRBD2. The CDR3 covers 19 residues. V shed 7 bases and J 1 base; nucleotides not matched to a gene: 17. Germline V lookup: CDR1 LNHNV, CDR2 YYDKDF (reference sequence). The CDR3 spells CATTIIRAGGPKRTDTQYF. The CDR3 DNA is TGTGCCACCACCATTATTAGAGCGGGAGGGCCGAAGCGCACAGATACGCAGTATTTT.

In this sample, this clonotype turned up many times. The chain employs TRBV15 and TRBJ2-7; D is ambiguous. In germline, CDR1 is LNHNV, CDR2 YYDKDF (reference sequence). Trimming cost V 5 bases and J 2 bases, with 16 bases left between them. This CDR3 contains 15 residues. In nucleotides, the CDR3 is TGTGCCACCAGCTACTCCGGGCTAGGCCCCTACGAGCAGTACTTC. Translating gives CATSYSGLGPYEQYF.

The chain uses TRBV5-6 and TRBJ1-1, with D perhaps matching TRBD1 (5 bases). The CDR3 is made up of 15 amino acids. Looked up from germline, CDR1 is SGHDT and CDR2 is YYEEEE. V was pared by 4 bases and J by 6 bases, with 19 bases between. CDR3 bases: TGTGCCAGCAGCCCGACTTGGGACGGAGACCCTGAAGCTTTCTTT. Translation gives CASSPTWDGDPEAFF.

The J gene is TRBJ2-7, the V gene TRBV13, with 8 bases that match TRBD1. Gene TRBJ2-1 matches the end of the DNA better, so the J call may be wrong. The CDR3 contains 18 residues. Germline assignment: CDR1 PRHDT and CDR2 FYEKMQ (reference sequence). The CDR3 protein is CASSLAWTGKISVYEQFF. The CDR3 DNA follows: TGTGCCAGCAGCTTGGCGTGGACAGGGAAAATTTCGGTCTACGAGCAGTTCTTC.

The chain combines TRBV12-3 or TRBV12-4 with TRBJ2-4; the match to TRBD1 covers 10 bases. The CDR3 loop spans 16 amino acids. With V trimmed by 6 bases and J by 3 bases, 8 bases remained unmatched. The CDR3 spells CASSYATGGLKNIQYF. CDR3 DNA: TGTGCCAGCAGCTATGCGACAGGGGGCCTCAAAAACATTCAGTACTTC.

This clonotype was seen a few times. The chain joins TRBV12-3 or TRBV12-4 to TRBJ2-1; 12 bases match TRBD2. The trim removed 9 bases at V and 7 bases at J, leaving 7 bases unmatched. The CDR3 extends over 14 amino acids. In DNA, the CDR3 is TGTGCCAGTGGAACTAGCGGGAGGACAAATGAGCAGTTCTTC. Its protein product is CASGTSGRTNEQFF.

In this sample, this clonotype turned up once. The rearrangement links TRBV20-1 to TRBJ2-1; TRBD1 matches at 11 bases. V lost 5 bases and J lost 0; bases outside the gene matches: 3. Germline CDR1 and CDR2: DFQATT and SNEGSKA (reference sequence). The CDR3 extends over 15 amino acids. DNA for the CDR3: TGCAGTGCTCTCGGGACAGGGGGCTCCTACAATGAGCAGTTCTTC. Its protein is CSALGTGGSYNEQFF.

This clonotype was counted between two and nine times. CDR3: CASSWGSNYGYTF. CDR3 DNA sequence: TGTGCCAGCAGTTGGGGCAGTAACTATGGCTACACCTTC. The chain couples TRBV12-3 or TRBV12-4 to TRBJ1-2, with a weak D call TRBD1 (5 bases). Deletions cut 4 bases from V and 1 base from J, with 7 bases between. The CDR3 totals 13 residues.

The V call is TRBV19, the J call TRBJ1-5; 9 bases are shared with TRBD1. Trimming cost V 3 bases and J 3 bases; bases outside gene matches: 3. This CDR3 is 15 amino acids long. CDR1 is LNHDA and CDR2 is SQIVND in the germline V gene (reference sequence). The CDR3, as DNA: TGTGCCAGTAGTATGGGACAGGGCATCAATCAGCCCCAGCATTTT. It yields the protein CASSMGQGINQPQHF.

The chain links TRBV6-2 or TRBV6-3 to TRBJ2-3, with D unclear. Per the germline V gene, CDR1 is MNHEY and CDR2 is SVGEGT. V was trimmed by 6 bases and J by 3 bases, leaving 13 bases between them. This CDR3 is 14 amino acids long. Here the CDR3 reads CASRPPGSTDTQYF. CDR3 nucleotides: TGTGCCAGCAGGCCCCCCGGGTCAACAGATACGCAGTATTTT.

In regard to this clonotype: This may stem from a read error, because a much larger clone lies one nucleotide away. In DNA form, the CDR3 reads TGTGCCATCAGTAACCCGGGACAGGGGGCTTCCGAGCAGTACTTC. Protein: CAISNPGQGASEQYF. The chain is built from TRBV10-3 and TRBJ2-7; 12 bases line up with TRBD1. The ends lost 5 bases at V and 6 bases at J; junction bases unmatched: 8. Germline V gene sequence: CDR1 ENHRY, CDR2 SYGVKD. The CDR3 is 15 amino acids.

This clonotype was picked up many times. This chain links TRBV5-1 with TRBJ1-4; 7 bases map to TRBD1. V lost 0 bases, J lost 7 bases, and 3 bases stayed unmatched. Germline lookup yields CDR1 SGHRS and CDR2 YFSETQ. The CDR3 length is 14 residues. The CDR3, as DNA: TGCGCCAGCAGCTTGGTGCCAGGGGGTGAAAAACTGTTTTTT. Its translation is CASSLVPGGEKLFF. The whole variable domain, filled in from reference TRBV5-1 and TRBJ1-4, reads KAGVTQTPRYLIKTRGQQVTLSCSPISGHRSVSWYQQTPGQGLQFLFEYFSETQRNKGNFPGRFSGRQFSNSRSEMNVSTLELGDSALYLCASSLVPGGEKLFFGSGTQLSVL.

This clonotype appeared a single time. The chain uses TRBV5-6 and TRBJ2-2; D remains ambiguous. The germline CDR1 and CDR2 sequences are SGHDT and YYEEEE. V was shortened by 2 bases and J by 6 bases, with 11 bases between the two germline ends. CDR3 size: 14 residues. CDR3 in amino acids: CASSFRRLAGELFF. The CDR3 DNA reads TGTGCCAGCAGCTTTCGCCGATTGGCCGGGGAGCTGTTTTTT.

On this clonotype: The junction and the germline gene differ at one end; a read error may be behind it. The chain joins TRBV7-3 to TRBJ2-2; the D gene is possibly TRBD2 (6 bases). CDR1 SGHTA and CDR2 FQGTGA come from the germline V gene. The CDR3 runs to 16 residues. The CDR3 spells CASSFSGPGLHRGAVF. The CDR3 coding sequence is TGTGCCAGCAGCTTTAGCGGACCGGGCTTACACCGGGGAGCTGTTTTT.

There are many counts of this clonotype. The rearrangement joins TRBV5-1 to TRBJ2-1; D might be TRBD2 (7 bases). Per germline, CDR1 SGHRS and CDR2 YFSETQ. The CDR3 consists of 15 residues. V gave up 0 bases and J gave up 5 bases, with 12 bases separating them. CDR3 nucleotides: TGCGCCAGCAGCTTGGTGGGGGGGCCAGACAATGAGCAGTTCTTC. Residues: CASSLVGGPDNEQFF.

The rearrangement links TRBV24-1 to TRBJ2-2; perhaps TRBD1 as D (6 bases). CDR3 size: 13 residues. Germline CDR1 reads KGHDR; CDR2 reads SFDVKD. V was clipped by 3 bases and J by 8 bases, with 9 bases between them. CDR3 in DNA: TGTGCCACCAGTGATCCAACAGGGGGGGAGCTGTTTTTT. This translates into CATSDPTGGELFF.

Only a few counts were recorded for this clonotype. The chain has TRBV6-5 and TRBJ2-6; no clear D gene. The V end was cut by 7 bases, the J end by 5 bases, with 15 bases between. Germline assignment: CDR1 MNHEY and CDR2 SVGAGI. CDR3 length: 15 residues. The CDR3: CASTIATSRANVLTF. In nucleotides, the CDR3 is TGTGCCAGCACCATAGCCACAAGTAGGGCCAACGTCCTGACTTTC.

This clonotype showed up just a few times. The rearrangement joins TRBV4-3 to TRBJ2-5; 11 bases line up with TRBD1. The J segment lost 5 bases and the V segment lost 1 base, leaving 6 bases of the junction unmatched. The CDR3 has 16 residues. Per germline, CDR1 LGHNA and CDR2 YSLEER. The CDR3 DNA is TGCGCCAGCAGCCAAGTCAAGGACAGGGGGCGGGAGACCCAGTACTTC. Residues: CASSQVKDRGRETQYF.

This clonotype was observed a few times. The chain links TRBV7-9 to TRBJ2-2, with D uncertain. The germline CDR1 and CDR2 sequences are SEHNR and FQNEAQ (reference sequence). The CDR3 spans 12 residues. The CDR3 sequence: CADGANTGELFF. CDR3 DNA sequence: TGTGCAGATGGTGCGAACACCGGGGAGCTGTTTTTT. The whole variable domain, remainder taken from reference TRBV7-9 and TRBJ2-2, is DTGVSQNPRHKITKRGQNVTFRCDPISEHNRLYWYRQTLGQGPEFLTYFQNEAQLEKSRLLSDRFSAERPKGSFSTLEIQRTEQGDSAMYLCADGANTGELFFGEGSRLTVL.

Turning to this clonotype: A clone one base away is much larger, so this may be a read error. The chain carries TRBV19 and TRBJ2-1, with 9 bases matching TRBD2. The germline CDR1 and CDR2 sequences are LNHDA and SQIVND (reference sequence). This CDR3 region has 16 residues. In nucleotides, the CDR3 is TGTGCCAGTAGTGCCCGGGGGAGCGGGAGGAAGAATGAGCAGTCCTTC. Translated: CASSARGSGRKNEQSF.